This section outlines one TCR beta chain sequence together with its context. Clones were sequenced by immunoSEQ multiplex PCR, and TCRdb holds only the in-frame ones, with some missing. The data hold approximately 240,000 clones, with around 80% observed a single time. The record originates from a study of blood T cell repertoires in COVID-19. The germline gives CDR1 SGHNT, CDR2 YYREEE (reference sequence). V lost 1 base to trimming and J lost 6 bases, with 14 bases between them. The CDR3 extends over 15 amino acids. V is TRBV5-4 and J is TRBJ2-1; possible D gene TRBD2, 6 bases. Sequences were obtained from peripheral blood. The sequence came from a woman in her 30s with COVID-19, enrolled during active disease. The CDR3 here is CASSLMTSGGNEQFF. In nucleotides, the CDR3 is TGTGCCAGCAGCTTGATGACTAGTGGGGGCAATGAGCAGTTCTTC.